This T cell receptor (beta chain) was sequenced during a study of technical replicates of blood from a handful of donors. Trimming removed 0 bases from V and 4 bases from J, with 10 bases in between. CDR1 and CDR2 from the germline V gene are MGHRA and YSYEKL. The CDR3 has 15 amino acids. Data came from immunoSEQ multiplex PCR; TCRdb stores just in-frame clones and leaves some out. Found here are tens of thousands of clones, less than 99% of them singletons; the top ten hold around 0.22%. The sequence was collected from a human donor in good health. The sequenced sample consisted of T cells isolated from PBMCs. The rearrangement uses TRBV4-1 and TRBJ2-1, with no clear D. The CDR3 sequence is CASSQDNRIYNEQFF. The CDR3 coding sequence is TGCGCCAGCAGCCAAGATAATCGTATTTACAATGAGCAGTTCTTC.